Shown below are 28 T cell receptor beta chains from a single sample sequenced in a study of blood T cell repertoires in COVID-19. Profiling relied on immunoSEQ multiplex PCR, and the TCRdb table lists in-frame clones only, not all of them. The sample consists of a few hundred thousand clones, about 89% of them appearing once. The specimen was PBMCs or T cells enriched from blood (not recorded which). Receptors originate from a human donor in a cohort exposed to, infected with or recovered from COVID-19 (not recorded which). The donor label of this sample is uncertain.

The chain recombines TRBV12-3 or TRBV12-4 with TRBJ1-6; D ambiguous. The length of the CDR3 is 12 residues. V shed 3 bases and J shed 7 bases, with 4 bases lying between them. The chain's CDR3 is CASSFPNSPLHF. The CDR3 nucleotides read TGTGCCAGCAGTTTCCCGAATTCACCCCTCCACTTT.

V is TRBV19 and J is TRBJ2-2; 7 bases fit TRBD1. Germline values: CDR1 LNHDA, CDR2 SQIVND (reference sequence). The CDR3 covers 13 residues. V lost 4 bases and J lost 6; bases outside the gene matches: 2. This CDR3 is CASSTQGAGELFF. In nucleotides, the CDR3 is TGTGCCAGTAGTACCCAGGGGGCCGGGGAGCTGTTTTTT.

V is TRBV5-1 and J is TRBJ1-1; D ambiguous. Germline CDR1 is SGHRS and CDR2 is YFSETQ. Trimming left V 2 bases short and J 1 base short, with 9 bases between. This CDR3 has 14 amino acids. The CDR3 DNA reads TGCGCCAGCAGCTTCGGAGCAGCGAACACTGAAGCTTTCTTT. Encoded protein: CASSFGAANTEAFF.

J is TRBJ1-5 and V is TRBV4-1, with D tentatively TRBD1 (6 bases). Germline CDR1 and CDR2: MGHRA and YSYEKL. This CDR3 is built from 15 residues. The V gene lost 4 bases and the J gene lost 3 bases, with 13 bases spanning the gap. The CDR3 nucleotides read TGCGCCAGCAGCCGTCGACAGGAGGACAATCAGCCCCAGCATTTT. It specifies CASSRRQEDNQPQHF.

The CDR3 here is CASSSRYNEQFF. The CDR3, as DNA: TGTGCCAGCAGTTCCCGGTACAATGAGCAGTTCTTC. V gene TRBV6-5 combines with J gene TRBJ2-1, with D uncertain. The germline CDR1 and CDR2 sequences are MNHEY and SVGAGI. With 4 bases removed from V and 4 bases from J, the gap between germline ends came to 5 bases. The CDR3 runs 12 residues.

The rearrangement links TRBV18 to TRBJ2-5; D ambiguous. V dropped 3 bases and J dropped 2 bases, with 7 bases sitting between them. Germline CDR1 reads KGHSH; CDR2 reads LQKENI. The CDR3 has 13 residues. As DNA, the CDR3 is TGTGCCAGCTCACCGGAGCGTCAAGAGACCCAGTACTTC. This gives the protein CASSPERQETQYF.

This CDR3 reads CASDFESSGYTF. CDR3 bases: TGTGCCAGCGACTTCGAGAGTTCGGGCTACACCTTC. The chain is built from TRBV2 and TRBJ1-2; D remains unclear. Looked up from germline, CDR1 is SNHLY and CDR2 is FYNNEI. The CDR3 is 12 amino acids. V was pared by 8 bases and J by 8 bases, with 15 bases between.

This clone was seen a handful of times. This chain connects TRBV30 to TRBJ1-5, with a possible D match to TRBD1 (5 bases). The CDR3 extends over 12 amino acids. The germline V gene has CDR1 GTSNPN and CDR2 SVGIG (reference sequence). V lost 1 base and J 4 bases, leaving 5 bases between the germline ends. The CDR3 DNA reads as TGTGCCTGGAGTGAGGGGAATCAGCCCCAGCATTTT. Translated: CAWSEGNQPQHF.

This chain uses TRBV4-1 with TRBJ2-7; TRBD2 aligns across 7 bases. The ends lost 3 bases at V and 2 bases at J; junction bases unmatched: 4. This CDR3 spans 14 amino acids. The V gene's germline CDR1 is MGHRA and CDR2 YSYEKL. The CDR3 loop reads CASSHSGGTYEQYF. The CDR3 region has the DNA TGCGCCAGCAGCCACTCGGGGGGAACCTACGAGCAGTACTTC.

The V and J genes are TRBV7-2 and TRBJ1-6, with D unresolved. Trimming took 6 bases from V and 1 from J, leaving 10 bases between them. CDR3 length equals 15 residues. Germline V gene sequence: CDR1 SGHTA, CDR2 FQGNSA. CDR3 residues: CASRLEVSYNSPLHF. The CDR3 DNA reads as TGTGCCAGCAGGCTAGAGGTTTCCTATAATTCACCCCTCCACTTT.

A single count supports this clone. The V call is TRBV6-5, the J call TRBJ2-7, with unresolved D. Trimming pared 3 bases from V and 0 bases from J, leaving 6 bases between. The CDR3 consists of 13 residues. Germline V lookup: CDR1 MNHEY, CDR2 SVGAGI. The CDR3 DNA is TGTGCCAGCAGTTATAGCTCCTCCTACGAGCAGTACTTC. Its translation: CASSYSSSYEQYF.

This clone was seen just once. The rearrangement uses TRBV11-1 and TRBJ2-5; D possibly corresponds to TRBD1 (7 bases). V lost 6 bases, J lost 7 bases, and 15 bases lay in between. CDR1 SGHAT and CDR2 FQDESV come from the germline V gene (reference sequence). The CDR3 covers 13 residues. The CDR3 sequence: CASRGQGEVTQYF. CDR3 sequence (DNA): TGTGCCAGCAGGGGCCAGGGGGAGGTGACCCAGTACTTC.

This clone came up once. The chain couples TRBV9 to TRBJ1-2; TRBD1 agrees at 11 bases. CDR1 is SGDLS, CDR2 YYNGEE, per germline. V dropped 5 bases and J dropped 6; count of bases not matched to a gene: 9. CDR3 size: 15 residues. CDR3 residues: CASRSGTGGLDGYTF. CDR3 sequence (DNA): TGTGCCAGCAGATCCGGGACAGGGGGATTGGATGGCTACACCTTC.

J is TRBJ2-5 and V is TRBV5-1; 10 bases are a match to TRBD2. This CDR3 is 16 amino acids long. Germline V gene sequence: CDR1 SGHRS, CDR2 YFSETQ. The V segment lost 1 base and the J segment 1 base; nucleotides outside the gene matches: 4. The CDR3 region is CASSLSSGGVQETQYF. CDR3 sequence (DNA): TGCGCCAGCAGCTTGAGCAGCGGGGGGGTCCAAGAGACCCAGTACTTC. Based on the CDR3 plus reference TRBV5-1 and TRBJ2-5, the full variable domain is KAGVTQTPRYLIKTRGQQVTLSCSPISGHRSVSWYQQTPGQGLQFLFEYFSETQRNKGNFPGRFSGRQFSNSRSEMNVSTLELGDSALYLCASSLSSGGVQETQYFGPGTRLLVL.

V gene TRBV5-1 combines with J gene TRBJ2-1; tentative D call: TRBD2 (5 bases). The CDR3 is 14 amino acids. Germline V CDR1 and CDR2: SGHRS, YFSETQ. Trimming removed 2 bases from V and 7 bases from J, with 13 bases in between. CDR3 in amino acids: CASSFELTGNEQFF. The CDR3 bases are TGCGCCAGCAGCTTTGAACTGACGGGGAATGAGCAGTTCTTC.

The chain couples TRBV29-1 to TRBJ1-2, with D hard to call. Trimming took 6 bases from V and 1 from J, leaving 9 bases between them. Germline V gives CDR1 SQVTM, CDR2 ANQGSEA. This CDR3 comprises 12 residues. The CDR3 here is CSVEADNYGYTF. The CDR3 DNA sequence: TGCAGCGTAGAGGCAGATAACTATGGCTACACCTTC.

The chain carries TRBV12-3 or TRBV12-4 and TRBJ2-1, with D maybe TRBD1 (5 bases). The CDR3 has 13 amino acids. V dropped 9 bases and J dropped 3 bases, with 12 bases sitting between them. The CDR3 DNA reads TGTGCCAGTTGCCAGGGCCTCTACAATGAGCAGTTCTTC. Amino acids: CASCQGLYNEQFF.

In this sample, this clone turned up once. V usage is TRBV30 and J usage is TRBJ2-4, with 8 bases aligning to TRBD2. Germline values: CDR1 GTSNPN, CDR2 SVGIG (reference sequence). The CDR3 is 12 amino acids. Trimming took 1 base from V and 8 from J; bases not matched to a gene: 1. The CDR3 DNA follows: TGTGCCTGGAGTGACGGGGGGGACATTCAGTACTTC. Protein: CAWSDGGDIQYF.

The chain recombines TRBV7-2 with TRBJ1-2, with TRBD1 matching over 8 bases. With V trimmed by 4 bases and J by 1 base, 11 bases remained unmatched. CDR3 length: 17 residues. Germline loops: CDR1 SGHTA, CDR2 FQGNSA. The CDR3 DNA is TGTGCCAGCAGCTCCTATAGAGACAGGGGCGGTAACTATGGCTACACCTTC. This sequence encodes CASSSYRDRGGNYGYTF.

This clone was recorded only once. V usage is TRBV25-1 and J usage is TRBJ1-2; D unresolved. Germline V gene sequence: CDR1 MGHDK, CDR2 SYGVNS. This CDR3 has 11 residues. With 10 bases removed from V and 5 bases from J, the gap between germline ends came to 11 bases. The CDR3 sequence is CATAEDYGYTF. The CDR3 DNA follows: TGTGCCACCGCGGAGGATTATGGCTACACCTTC.

The V gene is TRBV5-1, the J gene TRBJ1-1; D perhaps matches TRBD1 (5 bases). In germline, CDR1 is SGHRS, CDR2 YFSETQ. The CDR3 has 13 amino acids. The V gene lost 5 bases and the J gene lost 4 bases, with 12 bases spanning the gap. The CDR3 DNA reads as TGCGCCAGCAGTAGCTACGGGGGCACTGAAGCTTTCTTT. It yields the protein CASSSYGGTEAFF.

This chain connects TRBV19 to TRBJ1-4; D not resolved. The germline V gene has CDR1 LNHDA and CDR2 SQIVND (reference sequence). Trimming stripped 5 bases from V and 0 bases from J, with 10 bases between. This CDR3 comprises 15 residues. DNA of the CDR3: TGTGCCAGTAGTCTTTCTTCTGCAACTAATGAAAAACTGTTTTTT. It translates to CASSLSSATNEKLFF.

The chain has TRBV6-1 and TRBJ1-5; maybe TRBD1 (5 bases). There are 14 residues in the CDR3. Germline V gene lookup returns CDR1 MNHNS and CDR2 SASEGT. V was pared by 3 bases and J by 2 bases, with 8 bases between. The CDR3 protein is CASSEGLRNQPQHF. The CDR3 nucleotides are TGTGCCAGCAGTGAGGGACTTCGCAATCAGCCCCAGCATTTT.

The chain links TRBV12-5 to TRBJ2-7; 10 bases map to TRBD1. This CDR3 has 15 residues. Germline CDR1 reads LGHNT; CDR2 reads FRNRAP. V was pared by 4 bases and J by 2 bases, with 5 bases of the junction left unmatched. CDR3 sequence: CASGSPGTGAYEQYF. The CDR3 DNA reads as TGTGCTAGTGGTTCCCCCGGGACAGGGGCCTACGAGCAGTACTTC.

The chain joins TRBV6-5 to TRBJ1-1; 7 bases map to TRBD1. Losses at the gene ends were 6 bases for V and 5 bases for J; bases not matched to a gene: 9. Germline V gene lookup returns CDR1 MNHEY and CDR2 SVGAGI. This CDR3 has 14 amino acids. The CDR3 loop reads CASRGMEGATEAFF. The DNA of the CDR3 is TGTGCCAGCAGGGGGATGGAGGGGGCAACTGAAGCTTTCTTT.

This chain uses TRBV5-5 with TRBJ2-3; D may be TRBD1 (6 bases). CDR3 length equals 15 residues. CDR1 and CDR2 (germline): SGHKS, YYEKEE (reference sequence). V was cut by 4 bases and J by 0 bases, with 12 bases left in between. Written as DNA, the CDR3 is TGTGCCAGCAGCCCCACAGGGTATAGCACAGATACGCAGTATTTT. This gives the protein CASSPTGYSTDTQYF. The full variable domain, with the rest looked up from reference TRBV5-5 and TRBJ2-3, is DAGVTQSPTHLIKTRGQQVTLRCSPISGHKSVSWYQQVLGQGPQFIFQYYEKEERGRGNFPDRFSARQFPNYSSELNVNALLLGDSALYLCASSPTGYSTDTQYFGPGTRLTVL.

The chain carries TRBV11-2 and TRBJ1-2; 7 bases are a match to TRBD1. V trimming: 0 bases; J trimming: 7 bases; junction bases outside the gene matches: 8. The germline gives CDR1 SGHAT, CDR2 FQNNGV. CDR3 length equals 15 residues. In nucleotides, the CDR3 is TGTGCCAGCAGCTTAGACAGGGGGTTGCGTTCTGGCTACACCTTC. Amino acid sequence: CASSLDRGLRSGYTF.

The V and J genes are TRBV19 and TRBJ1-6; perhaps TRBD1 as D (6 bases). Germline V gene sequence: CDR1 LNHDA, CDR2 SQIVND (reference sequence). Trimming removed 7 bases at V and 6 bases at J, with 13 bases between. The CDR3 has 14 residues. The CDR3 is CASNQAGVNSPLHF. CDR3 in DNA: TGTGCCAGTAATCAGGCAGGGGTTAATTCACCCCTCCACTTT. The entire variable domain, with the rest obtained from reference TRBV19 and TRBJ1-6, is as follows: DGGITQSPKYLFRKEGQNVTLSCEQNLNHDAMYWYRQDPGQGLRLIYYSQIVNDFQKGDIAEGYSVSREKKESFPLTVTSAQKNPTAFYLCASNQAGVNSPLHFGNGTRLTVT.